This TCR beta chain emerged from a study of multiple sclerosis patients with progressive multifocal leukoencephalopathy. Deletions cut 7 bases from V and 7 bases from J, with 10 bases between. Germline V CDR1 and CDR2: LNHDA, SQIVND (reference sequence). This CDR3 is 11 amino acids long. General study findings and limits: Expanded clones at PML onset predated and persisted through natalizumab therapy. No common TRBV or TRBJ usage or pairing appeared at PML.

TCRdb keeps only in-frame clones here, not all; method: immunoSEQ multiplex PCR. The sample lists approximately 30,000 clones, roughly 87% occurring once. Stated time point: time of PML onset. T3 blood samples were collected at the time of PML onset. A note on this clone: Antigen specificity is unknown.

The TCR was taken from a woman between 35 and 50 years old with progressive multifocal leukoencephalopathy. The sample was PBMCs, taken from a patient treated with natalizumab. The chain combines TRBV19 with TRBJ1-1, with D unclear. Here the CDR3 DNA reads TGTGCCAGTACCAAAGGCTTTGAAGCTTTCTTT. This gives the protein CASTKGFEAFF.